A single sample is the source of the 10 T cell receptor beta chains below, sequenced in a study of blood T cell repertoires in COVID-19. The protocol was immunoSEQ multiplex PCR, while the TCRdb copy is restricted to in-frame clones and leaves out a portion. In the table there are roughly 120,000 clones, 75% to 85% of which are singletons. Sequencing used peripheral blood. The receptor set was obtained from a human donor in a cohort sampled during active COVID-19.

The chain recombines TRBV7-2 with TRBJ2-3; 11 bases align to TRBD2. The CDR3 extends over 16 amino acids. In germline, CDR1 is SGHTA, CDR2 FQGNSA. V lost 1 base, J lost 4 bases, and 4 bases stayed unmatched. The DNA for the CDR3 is TGTGCCAGCAGCTTAGGGCTTAGCGGGGGGGCAGATACGCAGTATTTT. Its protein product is CASSLGLSGGADTQYF.

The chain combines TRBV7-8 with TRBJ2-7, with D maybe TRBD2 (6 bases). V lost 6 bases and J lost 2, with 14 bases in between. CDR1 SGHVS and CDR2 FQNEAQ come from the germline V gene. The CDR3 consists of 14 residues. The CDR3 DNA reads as TGTGCCAGCAGTTTTGGGACTGATACCTACGAGCAGTACTTC. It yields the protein CASSFGTDTYEQYF.

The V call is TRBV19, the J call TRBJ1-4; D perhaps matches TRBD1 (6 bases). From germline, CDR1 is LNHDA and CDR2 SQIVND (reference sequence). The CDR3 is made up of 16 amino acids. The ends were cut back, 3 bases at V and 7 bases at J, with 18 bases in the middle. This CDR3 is CASSIGPTGRGEKLFF. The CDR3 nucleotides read TGTGCCAGTAGTATCGGCCCGACAGGAAGAGGTGAAAAACTGTTTTTT.

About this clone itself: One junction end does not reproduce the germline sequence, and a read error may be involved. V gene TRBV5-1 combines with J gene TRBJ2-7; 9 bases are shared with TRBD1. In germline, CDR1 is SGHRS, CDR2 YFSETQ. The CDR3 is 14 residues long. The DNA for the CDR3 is TGCGCCAGCGCCCGGGGACAGGGCTCCCACGAGCAGTACTTC. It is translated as CASARGQGSHEQYF.

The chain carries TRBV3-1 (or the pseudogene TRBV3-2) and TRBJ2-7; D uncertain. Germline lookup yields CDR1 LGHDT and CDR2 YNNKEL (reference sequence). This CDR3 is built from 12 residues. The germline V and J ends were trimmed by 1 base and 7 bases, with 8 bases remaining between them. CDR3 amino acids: CASSQGVWEQYF. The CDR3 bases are TGTGCCAGCAGCCAAGGAGTATGGGAGCAGTACTTC.

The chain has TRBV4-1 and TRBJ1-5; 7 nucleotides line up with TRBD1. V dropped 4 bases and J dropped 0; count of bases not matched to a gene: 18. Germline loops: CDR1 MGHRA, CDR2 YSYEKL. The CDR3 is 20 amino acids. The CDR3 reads CASSRKGMLGTEDSNQPQHF. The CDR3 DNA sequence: TGCGCCAGCAGCCGTAAGGGGATGCTTGGGACAGAAGATAGCAATCAGCCCCAGCATTTT.

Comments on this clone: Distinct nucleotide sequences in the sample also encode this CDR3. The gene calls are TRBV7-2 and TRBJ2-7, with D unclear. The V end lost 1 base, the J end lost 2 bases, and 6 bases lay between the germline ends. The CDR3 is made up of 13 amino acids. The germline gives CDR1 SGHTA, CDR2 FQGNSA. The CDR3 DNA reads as TGTGCCAGCAGCTTAGATGGCACCTACGAGCAGTACTTC. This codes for CASSLDGTYEQYF.

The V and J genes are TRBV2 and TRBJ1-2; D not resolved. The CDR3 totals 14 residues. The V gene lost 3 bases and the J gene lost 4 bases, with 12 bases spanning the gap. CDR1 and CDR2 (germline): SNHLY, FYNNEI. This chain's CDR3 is CASSDEGSTYGYTF. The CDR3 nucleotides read TGTGCCAGCAGTGATGAAGGGAGTACCTATGGCTACACCTTC.

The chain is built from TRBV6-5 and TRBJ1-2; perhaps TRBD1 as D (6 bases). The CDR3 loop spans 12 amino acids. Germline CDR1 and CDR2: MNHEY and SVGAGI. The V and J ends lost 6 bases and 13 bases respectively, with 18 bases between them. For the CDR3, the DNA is TGTGCCAGCAGAGTTCTACAGGGAAGTTTCACCTTC. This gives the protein CASRVLQGSFTF.

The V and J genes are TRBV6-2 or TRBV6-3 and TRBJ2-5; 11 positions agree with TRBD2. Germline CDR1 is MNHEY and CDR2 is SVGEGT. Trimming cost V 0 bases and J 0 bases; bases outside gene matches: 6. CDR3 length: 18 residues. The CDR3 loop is CASSYSVSSGGYQETQYF. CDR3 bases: TGTGCCAGCAGTTACTCGGTCTCTAGCGGGGGGTACCAAGAGACCCAGTACTTC.